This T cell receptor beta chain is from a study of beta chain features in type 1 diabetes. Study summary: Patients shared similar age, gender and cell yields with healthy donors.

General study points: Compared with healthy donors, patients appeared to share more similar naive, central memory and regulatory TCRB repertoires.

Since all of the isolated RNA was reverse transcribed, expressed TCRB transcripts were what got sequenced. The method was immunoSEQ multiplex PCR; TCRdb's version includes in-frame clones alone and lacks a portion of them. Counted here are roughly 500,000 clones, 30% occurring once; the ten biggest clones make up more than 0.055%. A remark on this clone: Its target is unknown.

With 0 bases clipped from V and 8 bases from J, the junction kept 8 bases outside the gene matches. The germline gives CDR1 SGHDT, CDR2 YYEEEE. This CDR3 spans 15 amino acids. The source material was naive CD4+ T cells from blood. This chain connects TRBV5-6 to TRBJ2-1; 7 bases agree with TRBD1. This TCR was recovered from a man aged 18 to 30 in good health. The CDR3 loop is CASSLETGRKDEQFF. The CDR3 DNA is TGTGCCAGCAGCTTGGAGACAGGGCGCAAGGATGAGCAGTTCTTC.